This is a list of T cell receptor beta chains from one sample in a study of blood T cell repertoires in COVID-19. Generated by immunoSEQ multiplex PCR, the TCRdb table keeps only in-frame clones and is missing some. The sample gives 60,000 to 65,000 clones, 75% to 95% of which show up once; about 9.7% is in the top ten. The sample comprised peripheral blood. The receptors were sampled from a woman aged 80 or older with active COVID-19. The CDR3 runs from the conserved cysteine through the conserved F or W. The D gene is left open where the match is weak. The listing skips clone size in some rows; elsewhere it reads once, few, many or a size class.

abundance: -; j_gene: TRBJ2-1; d_gene: TRBD1; v_gene: TRBV2; CDR3nt: TGTGCCAGCAGCCCGGGACAGGGGACCTACAATGAGCAGTTCTTC; CDR3aa: CASSPGQGTYNEQFF
abundance: -; j_gene: TRBJ2-1; d_gene: TRBD2; v_gene: TRBV9; CDR3nt: TGTGCCAGCAGCGTAGGCGGGGGGGATCGAGAGGAGCAGTTCTTC; CDR3aa: CASSVGGGDREEQFF
abundance: -; j_gene: TRBJ1-3; d_gene: TRBD1; v_gene: TRBV11-2; CDR3nt: TGTGCCAGCAGTCTCGACAGGGAAGGAAACACCATATATTTT; CDR3aa: CASSLDREGNTIYF
abundance: -; j_gene: TRBJ2-2; d_gene: -; v_gene: TRBV11-2; CDR3nt: TGTGCCAGCAGCTTAGCAAGGCACGCCAGGGTCACCAGGGAGCTGTTTTTT; CDR3aa: CASSLARHARVTRELFF
abundance: -; j_gene: TRBJ2-7; d_gene: -; v_gene: TRBV20-1; CDR3nt: TGCAGTGCTAGTAGTTTGGCGGGACTTAGCTCCTACGAGCAGTACTTC; CDR3aa: CSASSLAGLSSYEQYF
abundance: -; j_gene: TRBJ1-4; d_gene: -; v_gene: TRBV4-1; CDR3nt: TGCGCCAGCAGCCAGGGCAGGGTTAGGGGTAATGAAAAACTGTTTTTT; CDR3aa: CASSQGRVRGNEKLFF
abundance: once; j_gene: TRBJ2-1; d_gene: -; v_gene: TRBV28; CDR3nt: TGTGCCAGCAGTACCGCCTATGCAGGCAGCTCCTACAATGAGCAGTTCTTC; CDR3aa: CASSTAYAGSSYNEQFF
abundance: once; j_gene: TRBJ1-3; d_gene: TRBD1; v_gene: TRBV7-9; CDR3nt: TGTGCCAGCCGTACCGGGACAGGGTTCTCTGGAAACACCATATATTTT; CDR3aa: CASRTGTGFSGNTIYF
abundance: -; j_gene: TRBJ1-6; d_gene: TRBD1; v_gene: TRBV9; CDR3nt: TGTGCCAGTTGTACCGGGACAGGGGATTCACCCCTCCACTTT; CDR3aa: CASCTGTGDSPLHF
abundance: -; j_gene: TRBJ2-1; d_gene: TRBD1; v_gene: TRBV5-1; CDR3nt: TGCGCCAGCAGCGGGGCCGGGACAGGGGGTTACAATGAGCAGTTCTTC; CDR3aa: CASSGAGTGGYNEQFF
abundance: once; j_gene: TRBJ2-1; d_gene: TRBD2; v_gene: TRBV5-4; CDR3nt: TGTGCCAGCAGCGGCGGAGGACTAGCGGACAATGAGCAGTTCTTC; CDR3aa: CASSGGGLADNEQFF
abundance: -; j_gene: TRBJ1-5; d_gene: -; v_gene: TRBV19; CDR3nt: TGTGCCAGTAGTTACCGGGAACGGGCCTCTATAGCGGAGCCCCAGCATTTT; CDR3aa: CASSYRERASIAEPQHF
abundance: -; j_gene: TRBJ1-1; d_gene: -; v_gene: TRBV5-5; CDR3nt: TGTGCCAGCAGCCCGATGCGGCAGTTGAACACTGAAGCTTTCTTT; CDR3aa: CASSPMRQLNTEAFF
abundance: -; j_gene: TRBJ2-5; d_gene: -; v_gene: TRBV9; CDR3nt: TGTGCCAGCAGCGTAGGTGAGGGTGGAAAGACCCAGTACTTC; CDR3aa: CASSVGEGGKTQYF
abundance: -; j_gene: TRBJ1-1; d_gene: -; v_gene: TRBV19; CDR3nt: TGTGCCAGTAGTATCAACCCGGGGGGGACTGAAGCTTTCTTT; CDR3aa: CASSINPGGTEAFF
abundance: -; j_gene: TRBJ2-2; d_gene: TRBD2; v_gene: TRBV30; CDR3nt: TGTGCCTGGAATCCCGGACTAGCGGGAGGGACCGGGGAGCTGTTTTTT; CDR3aa: CAWNPGLAGGTGELFF
abundance: -; j_gene: TRBJ2-3; d_gene: -; v_gene: TRBV27; CDR3nt: TGTGCCAGCAGTTCCCAGGGCTCCCGAAACACAGATACGCAGTATTTT; CDR3aa: CASSSQGSRNTDTQYF
abundance: once; j_gene: TRBJ1-1; d_gene: TRBD1; v_gene: TRBV25-1; CDR3nt: TGTGCCACCCAGGGGGAATTTGACACTGAAGCTTTCTTT; CDR3aa: CATQGEFDTEAFF
abundance: -; j_gene: TRBJ2-3; d_gene: -; v_gene: TRBV5-1; CDR3nt: TGCGCCAGCAGCTTGGCCCCAGGGCAAGCAGATACGCAGTATTTT; CDR3aa: CASSLAPGQADTQYF
abundance: -; j_gene: TRBJ1-5; d_gene: TRBD1; v_gene: TRBV6-5; CDR3nt: TGTGCCAGCAGCGGGACAGGGGGTAATAATCAGCCCCAGCATTTT; CDR3aa: CASSGTGGNNQPQHF
abundance: -; j_gene: TRBJ2-3; d_gene: TRBD2; v_gene: TRBV10-1; CDR3nt: TGCGCCAGCAGTGAGCAACTAGCGGGGAATACGCAGTATTTT; CDR3aa: CASSEQLAGNTQYF
abundance: -; j_gene: TRBJ2-1; d_gene: TRBD1; v_gene: TRBV28; CDR3nt: TGTGCCAGCAGTCGTATTGGACAGGGGAAGGATGAGCAGTTCTTC; CDR3aa: CASSRIGQGKDEQFF